This T cell receptor beta chain was sequenced during a study of blood T cell repertoires in COVID-19. Seattle researchers signed up patients amid active infection and tracked them longitudinally. Assay: immunoSEQ multiplex PCR; the TCRdb copy retains only in-frame clones and omits some. The sample has approximately 460,000 clones; roughly nine tenths are singletons. The CDR3 is 15 amino acids. With 5 bases clipped from V and 3 bases from J, the junction kept 7 bases outside the gene matches. CDR1 SGHVS and CDR2 FQNEAQ come from the germline V gene. The source is a man between 18 and 29 years old with COVID-19, enrolled during active disease. Sequenced material: peripheral blood. The chain has TRBV7-8 and TRBJ2-7; 10 bases are a match to TRBD1. The DNA for the CDR3 is TGTGCCAGCAGCCCGACAGGGGGCGTCCACTACGAGCAGTACTTC. It yields the protein CASSPTGGVHYEQYF. Combining the CDR3 with reference TRBV7-8 and TRBJ2-7 gives the whole variable domain GAGVSQSPRYKVAKRGQDVALRCDPISGHVSLFWYQQALGQGPEFLTYFQNEAQLDKSGLPSDRFFAERPEGSVSTLKIQRTQQEDSAVYLCASSPTGGVHYEQYFGPGTRLTVT.